This T cell receptor beta chain stems from a study of T cell responses to AZD1222 COVID-19 vaccine. Overall study: The study pooled second doses at about 4 or about 12 weeks.

Remarks on this clone: This CDR3 is also generated by other DNA sequences in the sample.

The CDR3 runs 13 residues. In germline, CDR1 is GTSNPN, CDR2 SVGIG (reference sequence). Trimming took 0 bases from V and 3 from J, leaving 7 bases between them. Some clones are missing from TCRdb's copy, which holds only in-frame ones; the method was immunoSEQ multiplex PCR. The profile covers over 100,000 clones, with approximately 91% appearing a single time and 2.4% taken by the ten largest. The chain combines TRBV30 with TRBJ2-3; D perhaps matches TRBD2 (5 bases). The TCR was taken from an adult in good health. The sequencing used peripheral blood, collected on day 0 of AZD1222 vaccination. CDR3 amino acids: CAWSVGGTDTQYF. The DNA of the CDR3 is TGTGCCTGGAGTGTCGGAGGAACAGATACGCAGTATTTT.